Listed below are T cell receptor beta chains from one sample, sequenced in a study of blood T cell repertoires in COVID-19. The repertoire was sequenced with immunoSEQ multiplex PCR; TCRdb's copy has only in-frame clones and lacks some. The sample lists 150,000 or so clones, around 85% occurring once. Sequencing input: peripheral blood. These receptor sequences come from a woman older than 75 with acute or convalescent COVID-19. Each CDR3 is given with its conserved first and last residue. The D gene is left open where the match is weak. Size is omitted from some rows. Given values are once, few, many or a class for expanded clones.

j_gene	v_gene	abundance	d_gene	CDR3aa	CDR3nt
TRBJ1-2	TRBV5-1	NA	NA	CASSSDSGGYGYTF	TGCGCCAGCAGCTCGGACTCGGGGGGCTATGGCTACACCTTC
TRBJ2-6	TRBV7-2	once	NA	CASSLGAGFVVGANVLTF	TGTGCCAGCAGCTTAGGGGCAGGGTTTGTTGTTGGGGCCAACGTCCTGACTTTC
TRBJ2-7	TRBV7-2	NA	NA	CASSLAPEGAYEQYF	TGTGCCAGCAGCTTAGCGCCGGAGGGGGCTTACGAGCAGTACTTC
TRBJ2-2	TRBV5-1	NA	NA	CASSLGLLANTGELFF	TGCGCCAGCAGCTTGGGGTTATTAGCGAACACCGGGGAGCTGTTTTTT
TRBJ2-2	TRBV7-7	NA	NA	CASSSGTNTGELFF	TGTGCTAGCAGTTCTGGGACTAACACCGGGGAGCTGTTTTTT
TRBJ1-2	TRBV5-1	NA	TRBD1	CASSIGTGEGYTF	TGCGCCAGCAGCATAGGGACAGGTGAGGGCTACACCTTC
TRBJ1-2	TRBV4-1	NA	TRBD1	CASSLLGQTFYGYTF	TGCGCCAGCAGCCTCCTGGGACAGACTTTCTATGGCTACACCTTC
TRBJ2-1	TRBV29-1	NA	NA	CSVPGQSSYNEQFF	TGCAGCGTCCCCGGACAAAGCTCCTACAATGAGCAGTTCTTC
TRBJ1-1	TRBV18	NA	NA	CASSPMNRGRYTEAFF	TGTGCCAGCTCACCAATGAATAGGGGGAGATACACTGAAGCTTTCTTT
TRBJ1-1	TRBV7-9	NA	NA	CASSYKIPGLNTEAFF	TGTGCCAGCAGCTACAAGATTCCGGGTCTGAACACTGAAGCTTTCTTT
TRBJ2-7	TRBV2	NA	TRBD1	CASSGLAGGSHEQYF	TGTGCCAGCAGTGGTCTGGCAGGGGGATCCCACGAGCAGTACTTC
TRBJ1-2	TRBV13	NA	NA	CASSSGYAGYGYTF	TGTGCCAGCAGCTCGGGTTACGCGGGCTATGGCTACACCTTC
TRBJ1-2	TRBV2	NA	NA	CASSENPLINYGYTF	TGTGCCAGCAGTGAAAACCCACTGATTAACTATGGCTACACCTTC
TRBJ2-2	TRBV9	NA	NA	CASSVRGRAGGTGELFF	TGTGCCAGCAGCGTAAGGGGCCGGGCAGGGGGGACCGGGGAGCTGTTTTTT
TRBJ1-1	TRBV11-3	NA	NA	CASSKQSTGNTEAFF	TGTGCCAGCAGCAAACAATCGACAGGAAACACTGAAGCTTTCTTT
TRBJ1-4	TRBV5-6	NA	NA	CASSFTADEKLFF	TGTGCCAGCAGCTTCACAGCCGATGAAAAACTGTTTTTT
TRBJ1-2	TRBV6-1	NA	TRBD1	CASSGIRDRGNRGYGYTF	TGTGCCAGCAGTGGAATCCGGGACAGGGGGAACCGTGGCTATGGCTACACCTTC
TRBJ1-1	TRBV6-2/TRBV6-3	NA	NA	CASSYSGRLLTEAFF	TGTGCCAGCAGTTACTCGGGCAGGCTTCTCACTGAAGCTTTCTTT
TRBJ2-7	TRBV20-1	NA	NA	CSARDSYEQYF	TGCAGTGCTAGAGATTCATACGAGCAGTACTTC
TRBJ1-6	TRBV27	NA	NA	CASQTGGQGYNSPLHF	TGTGCCAGCCAGACCGGGGGGCAGGGGTATAATTCACCCCTCCACTTT
TRBJ2-3	TRBV6-5	NA	NA	CASERAGTDTQYF	TGTGCCAGCGAAAGAGCTGGCACAGATACGCAGTATTTT
TRBJ2-2	TRBV11-3	NA	NA	CASSSTGELFF	TGTGCCAGCTCGAGTACCGGGGAGCTGTTTTTT
TRBJ1-2	TRBV4-1	NA	TRBD1	CASSHKMVSDRGNYGYTF	TGCGCCAGCAGCCATAAGATGGTTTCTGACAGGGGAAACTATGGCTACACCTTC
TRBJ1-1	TRBV10-3	NA	NA	CAAHTRGNTEAFF	TGTGCCGCCCATACCAGGGGTAACACTGAAGCTTTCTTT
TRBJ1-2	TRBV5-8	NA	TRBD1	CASSLGTGVTNYGYTF	TGTGCCAGCAGCTTGGGGACAGGAGTGACTAACTATGGCTACACCTTC
TRBJ1-6	TRBV7-9	NA	TRBD1	CASSQRTGDSPLHF	TGTGCCAGCAGTCAAAGGACAGGGGACTCACCCCTCCACTTT
TRBJ1-3	TRBV7-9	NA	NA	CASSPVGARGNTIYF	TGTGCCAGCAGCCCAGTGGGGGCTAGGGGAAACACCATATATTTT
TRBJ2-5	TRBV12-3/TRBV12-4	NA	NA	CASRTQETQYF	TGTGCCAGCAGGACACAAGAGACCCAGTACTTC
TRBJ1-4	TRBV18	NA	NA	CASSPTGGMSEKLFF	TGTGCCAGCTCCCCCACGGGGGGCATGTCTGAAAAACTGTTTTTT
TRBJ1-4	TRBV15	NA	NA	CATSRTATNEKLFF	TGTGCCACCAGCCGGACAGCAACTAATGAAAAACTGTTTTTT
TRBJ1-6	TRBV27	few	NA	CASSAYGSRDSPLHF	TGTGCCAGCAGTGCCTACGGGAGCCGAGATTCACCCCTCCACTTT
TRBJ2-7	TRBV4-2	NA	TRBD2	CASSQELGGASYEQYF	TGTGCCAGCAGCCAGGAACTCGGGGGGGCCAGCTACGAGCAGTACTTC
TRBJ1-2	TRBV5-5	NA	TRBD1	CASSSLGTGRGGYTF	TGTGCCAGCAGCTCCCTTGGGACAGGGCGAGGGGGCTACACCTTC
TRBJ1-1	TRBV6-5	NA	NA	CASSYQGRNTEAFF	TGTGCCAGCAGTTACCAGGGGAGGAACACTGAAGCTTTCTTT
TRBJ1-1	TRBV7-9	NA	NA	CASSPADSYTEAFF	TGTGCCAGCAGCCCTGCGGACAGCTACACTGAAGCTTTCTTT
TRBJ1-2	TRBV3-1/TRBV3-2	NA	TRBD1	CASRPNRGQSYGYTF	TGTGCCAGCAGACCCAACAGGGGGCAAAGCTATGGCTACACCTTC
TRBJ2-1	TRBV7-2	NA	TRBD2	CASRTYSGVGNEQFF	TGTGCCAGCAGAACCTATAGCGGGGTTGGCAATGAGCAGTTCTTC